The source of this TCR beta chain is a study of CD8+ T cells in alopecia areata. Points from the study as a whole: Only a single nonresponder existed, so baseline CD8+ expansion links stay unclear. Many expanded lesional clones persisted in scalp and blood during tofacitinib.

This clone appeared a few times. As yet, its antigen is unknown. Extraction of RNA preceded its reverse transcription into cDNA, which served as the sequencing template. Some clones are missing from TCRdb's copy, which holds only in-frame ones; the method was immunoSEQ multiplex PCR. Of around 140,000 clones listed, around 86% were seen once; the top ten hold less than 15%. The CDR3 is made up of 15 amino acids. Trimming shortened V by 2 bases and J by 6 bases, and 13 bases separated the two germline ends. The germline CDR1 and CDR2 sequences are SGHDN and FVKESK. The treatment: oral pan-JAK inhibitor, 5-10 mg twice daily.

Sequences were derived from CD8+ T cells sorted from blood, sampled at week 4, from a patient treated with tofacitinib. This clonotype originated in a human donor with alopecia areata. The J gene is TRBJ1-4, the V gene TRBV14, with D perhaps matching TRBD1 (5 bases). As DNA, the CDR3 is TGTGCCAGCAGCCAATGGAGGGGCTACGATGAAAAACTGTTTTTT. Translating gives CASSQWRGYDEKLFF.